Listed below are T cell receptor beta chains from one sample, sequenced in a study of shared clonotypes between healthy human individuals. The method was immunoSEQ multiplex PCR; TCRdb's version includes in-frame clones alone and lacks a portion of them. The data hold over a million clones, with roughly 96% observed a single time. The source material was naive CD4+ T cells sorted from blood. The receptor set was obtained from a young man in good health. Both conserved end residues are trimmed from each CDR3.

V: TRBV18; J: TRBJ2-3; CDR3: ASSAASPDTQY
V: TRBV10-3; J: TRBJ1-2; CDR3: AISDLQGASSNYGYT
V: TRBV5-5; J: TRBJ2-7; CDR3: ASSLSGLAAKGSYEQY
V: TRBV12-5; J: TRBJ2-7; CDR3: ASGRDIFDEQY
V: TRBV10-3; J: TRBJ1-5; CDR3: AISESGSNVQPQH
V: TRBV11-1; J: TRBJ2-1; CDR3: ASSLPPRSANNEQF
V: TRBV29-1; J: TRBJ1-5; CDR3: SVGGTGGGQPQH
V: TRBV10-1; J: TRBJ2-1; CDR3: ASSEGVWNEQF
V: TRBV6-1; J: TRBJ2-7; CDR3: ASRLAGINEQY
V: TRBV2; J: TRBJ1-5; CDR3: ASSATGAGNQPQH
V: TRBV6-5; J: TRBJ2-3; CDR3: ASSPDWADTQY
V: TRBV19; J: TRBJ2-7; CDR3: ASSIGPYYEQY
V: TRBV5-1; J: TRBJ1-3; CDR3: ASSLGLGGADAGGNTIY
V: TRBV5-5; J: TRBJ2-3; CDR3: ASSLEAGTSTDTQY
V: TRBV9; J: TRBJ2-1; CDR3: ASSARTGGTEQF
V: TRBV19; J: TRBJ2-7; CDR3: ASSIGEQVSYEQY
V: TRBV27; J: TRBJ1-1; CDR3: ASSSRLQGNTEAF